Listed below are T cell receptor beta chains from one sample, sequenced in a study of OX40 agonist ivuxolimab in advanced cancers. TCRdb's table, derived via immunoSEQ multiplex PCR, lists solely in-frame clones and lacks some. The sample has 89,000 or so clones, approximately 86% seen once. The source material was CD4+ or CD8+ T cells sorted from blood, sampled in a trial of the OX40 agonist ivuxolimab. These receptors all come from an adult with an advanced solid tumor such as melanoma, head and neck, liver or kidney cancer. The CDR3 runs from the conserved cysteine through the conserved F or W. D genes are given only for firm matches. Clone size is stated in some rows and not others, as once, few, many or a class when expanded.

CDR3nt	CDR3aa	v_gene	j_gene	abundance	d_gene
TGTGCCAGCAGCCAAGCAGGCGGGATCGGTGAAGCTTTCTTT	CASSQAGGIGEAFF	TRBV4-2	TRBJ1-1	-	-
TGTGCCAGCAGTCTTGATGGACGCCGTGGAAACACCATATATTTT	CASSLDGRRGNTIYF	TRBV5-8	TRBJ1-3	-	-
TGTGCCAGTAGTACACCCGGCAGGGAAGAGACCCAGTACTTC	CASSTPGREETQYF	TRBV19	TRBJ2-5	-	-
TGTGCCTCACGGACTTCTAGCACAGATACGCAGTATTTT	CASRTSSTDTQYF	TRBV19	TRBJ2-3	once	-
TGTGCCAGCAGCTTGACCACTGACAGGGGCCATAACACCGGGGAGCTGTTTTTT	CASSLTTDRGHNTGELFF	TRBV7-6	TRBJ2-2	few	TRBD1
TGCGCCAGCCGACCAACGACAAACACAGATACGCAGTATTTT	CASRPTTNTDTQYF	TRBV5-1	TRBJ2-3	-	-
TGTGCCAGCAGCAGAACAGCCGCTTGGCGTTTCGGAAATGGCTACACCTTC	CASSRTAAWRFGNGYTF	TRBV14	TRBJ1-2	few	-
TGCGCCAGCAGCTTGTATGGGACAGGGGTTGAAGCTTTCTTT	CASSLYGTGVEAFF	TRBV5-1	TRBJ1-1	few	TRBD1
TGTGCCAGCAGTGTGATGTGGAACACCGGGGAGCTGTTTTTT	CASSVMWNTGELFF	TRBV6-4	TRBJ2-2	-	-
TGTGCCATCCGGTCAGGGCTAGAGGGCAATGAGCAGTTCTTC	CAIRSGLEGNEQFF	TRBV10-3	TRBJ2-1	-	-
TGCGCCAGCAGCTTTGATGGTGGGGGAGACACTGAAGCTTTCTTT	CASSFDGGGDTEAFF	TRBV5-1	TRBJ1-1	-	-
TGTGCCAGCCCCACCAAGGAGCAGTACTTC	CASPTKEQYF	TRBV18	TRBJ2-7	-	-
TGTGCCAGCAGCCGGGACAGCCAAGAGACCCAGTACTTC	CASSRDSQETQYF	TRBV7-3	TRBJ2-5	-	TRBD1
TGTGCCAGCAGTGACAGCGGGAGAAGGGCCGGGGAGCTGTTTTTT	CASSDSGRRAGELFF	TRBV9	TRBJ2-2	-	TRBD2
TGTGCCAGCAGTTTAGCAGGGAAGAACACTGAAGCTTTCTTT	CASSLAGKNTEAFF	TRBV28	TRBJ1-1	-	-
TGTGCCAGCACCGGGACCTTCTACGAGCAGTACTTC	CASTGTFYEQYF	TRBV7-2	TRBJ2-7	-	-
TGTGCCAGCAGTTTATGGGGCTCCTACAATGAGCAGTTCTTC	CASSLWGSYNEQFF	TRBV27	TRBJ2-1	-	-
TGTGCCAGCAGCCTCAGGACAGGGAGTGAGACCCAGTACTTC	CASSLRTGSETQYF	TRBV7-9	TRBJ2-5	-	TRBD1